This TCR beta chain was captured in a study of molecular identifiers for immune sequencing clone quantification. CDR1 is SGDLS, CDR2 YYNGEE, per germline. V lost 0 bases to trimming and J lost 14 bases, with 18 bases between them. The CDR3 has 15 residues. TCRdb analysed the PCR reads with MiXCR anew, one entry per CDR3 protein. The table has 490,000 or so distinct CDR3 sequences, about a fifth seen once. The rearrangement links TRBV9 to TRBJ1-6; no clear D gene. Material: naive CD8+ T cells from blood, with Jurkat cell RNA spiked in. Subset described: FACS-sorted CD8+CD4-CCR7+CD45RA+ naive T cells. The sequence was obtained from a human donor in good health. Some libraries in this study had Jurkat cell RNA spiked in. The CDR3 here is CASSVAETTDWALHF. The CDR3 DNA follows: TGTGCCAGCAGCGTAGCTGAGACAACGGATTGGGCCCTCCACTTT.